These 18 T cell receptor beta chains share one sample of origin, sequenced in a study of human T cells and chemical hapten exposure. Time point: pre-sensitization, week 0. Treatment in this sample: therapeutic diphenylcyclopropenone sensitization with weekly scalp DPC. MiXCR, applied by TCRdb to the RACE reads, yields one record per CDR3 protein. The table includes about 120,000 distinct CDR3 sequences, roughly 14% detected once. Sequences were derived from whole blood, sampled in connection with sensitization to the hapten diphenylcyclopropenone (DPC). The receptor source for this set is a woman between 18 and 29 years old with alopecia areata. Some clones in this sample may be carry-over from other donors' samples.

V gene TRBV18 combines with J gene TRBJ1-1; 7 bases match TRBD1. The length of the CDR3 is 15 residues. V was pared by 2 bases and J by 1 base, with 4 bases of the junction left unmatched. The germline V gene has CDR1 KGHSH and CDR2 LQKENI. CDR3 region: CASSPMPGGNTEAFF. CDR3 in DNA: TGTGCCAGCTCACCAATGCCAGGGGGGAACACTGAAGCTTTCTTT.

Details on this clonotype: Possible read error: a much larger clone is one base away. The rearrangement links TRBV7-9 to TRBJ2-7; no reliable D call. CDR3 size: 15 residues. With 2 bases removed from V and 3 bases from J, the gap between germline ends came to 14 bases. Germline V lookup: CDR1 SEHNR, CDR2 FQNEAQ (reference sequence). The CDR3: CASSLTGTHFYEQYF. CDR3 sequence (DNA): TGTGCCAGCAGCTTAACCGGCACCCACTTCTACGAGCAGTACTTC. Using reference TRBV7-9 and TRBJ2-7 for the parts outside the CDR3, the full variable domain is DTGVSQNPRHKITKRGQNVTFRCDPISEHNRLYWYRQTLGQGPEFLTYFQNEAQLEKSRLLSDRFSAERPKGSFSTLEIQRTEQGDSAMYLCASSLTGTHFYEQYFGPGTRLTVT.

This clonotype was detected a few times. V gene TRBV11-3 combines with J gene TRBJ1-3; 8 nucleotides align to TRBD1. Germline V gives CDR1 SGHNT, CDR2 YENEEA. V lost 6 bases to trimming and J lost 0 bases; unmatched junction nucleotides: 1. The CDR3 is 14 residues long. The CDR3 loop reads CASSTGGSGNTIYF. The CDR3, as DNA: TGTGCCAGCAGTACAGGGGGCTCTGGAAACACCATATATTTT.

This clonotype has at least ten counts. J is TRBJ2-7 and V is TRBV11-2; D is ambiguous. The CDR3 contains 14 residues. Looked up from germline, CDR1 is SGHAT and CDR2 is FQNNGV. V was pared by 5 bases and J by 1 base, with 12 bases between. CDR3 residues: CASSPLGQSYEQYF. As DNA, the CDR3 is TGTGCCAGCAGCCCCCTGGGTCAGTCCTACGAGCAGTACTTC.

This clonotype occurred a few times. This CDR3 is CASSFRSNQPQHF. In DNA form, the CDR3 reads TGTGCCAGCAGTTTTCGTAGCAATCAGCCCCAGCATTTT. The genes are TRBV12-3 or TRBV12-4 and TRBJ1-5, with D unclear. The CDR3 contains 13 residues. V was clipped by 3 bases and J by 0 bases, with 3 bases between them.

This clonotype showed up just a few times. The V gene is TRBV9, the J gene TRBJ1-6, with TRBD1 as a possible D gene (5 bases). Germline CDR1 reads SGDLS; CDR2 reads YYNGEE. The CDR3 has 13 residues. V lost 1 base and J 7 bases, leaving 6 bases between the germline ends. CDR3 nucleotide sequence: TGTGCCAGCAGCGTAACAGGCAATTCACCCCTCCACTTT. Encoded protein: CASSVTGNSPLHF.

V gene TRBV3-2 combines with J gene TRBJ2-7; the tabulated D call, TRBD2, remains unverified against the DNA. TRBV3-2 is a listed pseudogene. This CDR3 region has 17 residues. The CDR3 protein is CASSQDLAGRSSHEQYF. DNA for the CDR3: TGTGCCAGCAGCCAAGATTTGGCGGGGAGGTCGTCCCACGAGCAGTACTTC.

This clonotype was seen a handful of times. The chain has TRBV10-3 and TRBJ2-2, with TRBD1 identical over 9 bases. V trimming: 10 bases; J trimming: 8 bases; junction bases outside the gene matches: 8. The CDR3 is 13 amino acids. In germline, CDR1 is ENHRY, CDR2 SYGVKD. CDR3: CATDGQGRGELFF. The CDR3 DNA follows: TGTGCCACCGATGGACAGGGGAGAGGGGAGCTGTTTTTT.

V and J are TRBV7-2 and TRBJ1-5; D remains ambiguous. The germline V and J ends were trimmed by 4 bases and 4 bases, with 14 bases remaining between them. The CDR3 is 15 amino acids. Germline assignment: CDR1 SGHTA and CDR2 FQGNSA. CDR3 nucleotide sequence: TGTGCCAGCAGCTCCGCCATCTGGAAAAATCAGCCCCAGCATTTT. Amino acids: CASSSAIWKNQPQHF.

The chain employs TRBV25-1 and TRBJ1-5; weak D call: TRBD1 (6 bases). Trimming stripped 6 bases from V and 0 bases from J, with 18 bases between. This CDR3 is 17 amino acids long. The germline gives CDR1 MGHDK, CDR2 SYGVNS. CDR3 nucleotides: TGTGCCAGCAGCGCCGGAGGGGGGGTTAATAGCAATCAGCCCCAGCATTTT. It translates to CASSAGGGVNSNQPQHF.

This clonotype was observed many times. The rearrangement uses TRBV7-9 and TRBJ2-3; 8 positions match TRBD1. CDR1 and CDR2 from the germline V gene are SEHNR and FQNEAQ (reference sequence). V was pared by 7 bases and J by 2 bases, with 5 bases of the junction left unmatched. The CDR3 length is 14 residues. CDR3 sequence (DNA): TGTGCCAGCATCCACAGGGGGGACACAGATACGCAGTATTTT. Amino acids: CASIHRGDTDTQYF.

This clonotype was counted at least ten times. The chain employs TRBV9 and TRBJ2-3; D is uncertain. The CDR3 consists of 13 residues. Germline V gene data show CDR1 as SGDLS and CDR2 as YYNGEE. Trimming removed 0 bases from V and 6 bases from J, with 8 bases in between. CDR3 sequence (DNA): TGTGCCAGCAGCGTAGGTTCTCTCGATACGCAGTATTTT. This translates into CASSVGSLDTQYF.

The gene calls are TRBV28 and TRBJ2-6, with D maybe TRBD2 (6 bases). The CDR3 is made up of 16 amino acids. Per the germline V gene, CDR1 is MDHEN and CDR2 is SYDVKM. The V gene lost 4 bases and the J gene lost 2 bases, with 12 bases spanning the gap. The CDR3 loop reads CASSSSGEPGANVLTF. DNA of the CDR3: TGTGCCAGCAGTTCCTCGGGGGAACCTGGGGCCAACGTCCTGACTTTC.

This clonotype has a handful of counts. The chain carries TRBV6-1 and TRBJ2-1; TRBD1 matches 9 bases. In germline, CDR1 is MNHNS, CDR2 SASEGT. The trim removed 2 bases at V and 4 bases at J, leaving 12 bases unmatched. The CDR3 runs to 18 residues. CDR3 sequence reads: CASSESMSGTGTYNEQFF. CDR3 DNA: TGTGCCAGCAGTGAAAGTATGTCTGGGACAGGGACTTACAATGAGCAGTTCTTC.

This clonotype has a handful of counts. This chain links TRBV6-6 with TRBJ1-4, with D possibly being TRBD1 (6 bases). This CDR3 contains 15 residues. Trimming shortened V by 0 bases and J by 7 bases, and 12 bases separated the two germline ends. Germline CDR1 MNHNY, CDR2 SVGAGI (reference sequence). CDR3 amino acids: CASSYSSTGTEKLFF. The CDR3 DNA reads TGTGCCAGCAGTTACTCGAGTACAGGGACTGAAAAACTGTTTTTT.

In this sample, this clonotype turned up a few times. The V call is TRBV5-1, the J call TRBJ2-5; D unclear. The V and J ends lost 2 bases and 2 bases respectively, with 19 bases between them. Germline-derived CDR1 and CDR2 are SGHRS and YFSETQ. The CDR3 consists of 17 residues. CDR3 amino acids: CASSFSRSAQPQETQYF. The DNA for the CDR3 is TGCGCCAGCAGCTTTTCCCGCTCGGCCCAACCTCAAGAGACCCAGTACTTC.

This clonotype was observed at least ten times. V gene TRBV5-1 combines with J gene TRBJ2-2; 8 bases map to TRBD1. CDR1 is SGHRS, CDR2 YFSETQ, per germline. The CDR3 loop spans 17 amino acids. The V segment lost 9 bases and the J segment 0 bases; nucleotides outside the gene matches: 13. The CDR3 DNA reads TGCGCCACCCACCCGGGACAGGTGGGCGCGAACACCGGGGAGCTGTTTTTT. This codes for CATHPGQVGANTGELFF.

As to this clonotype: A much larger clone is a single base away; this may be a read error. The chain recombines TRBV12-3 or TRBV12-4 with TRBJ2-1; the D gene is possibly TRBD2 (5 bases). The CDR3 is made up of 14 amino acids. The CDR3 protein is CPSSPNTSSNEQFF. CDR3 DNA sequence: TGTCCCAGCAGCCCCAATACTAGTTCGAATGAGCAGTTCTTC.